The 26 T cell receptor beta chains presented below share a single source sample, sequenced in a study of blood T cell repertoires in COVID-19. Generated by immunoSEQ multiplex PCR, the TCRdb table keeps only in-frame clones and is missing some. This repertoire shows roughly 290,000 clones, about 85% found once; its top ten account for about 0.9%. The material sequenced was peripheral blood. Every receptor here comes from a human donor with COVID-19, enrolled during active disease. The donor label of this sample is uncertain.

The genes are TRBV18 and TRBJ1-2, with 7 nucleotides matching TRBD1. Germline-derived CDR1 and CDR2 are KGHSH and LQKENI. This CDR3 has 14 residues. The J segment lost 4 bases and the V segment lost 2 bases, leaving 4 bases of the junction unmatched. CDR3 sequence: CASSPGTVSYGYTF. CDR3 sequence (DNA): TGTGCCAGCTCACCAGGGACAGTTAGCTATGGCTACACCTTC.

The chain couples TRBV7-2 to TRBJ1-4, with unresolved D. V lost 2 bases to trimming and J lost 8 bases, with 21 bases between them. The CDR3 extends over 17 amino acids. CDR1 and CDR2 (germline): SGHTA, FQGNSA. The CDR3: CASSLTGLINPGEKLFF. In DNA, the CDR3 is TGTGCCAGCAGCTTAACCGGGCTGATCAACCCGGGAGAAAAACTGTTTTTT.

The rearrangement links TRBV7-2 to TRBJ2-4; 8 bases map to TRBD1. The CDR3 contains 16 residues. CDR1 is SGHTA and CDR2 is FQGNSA in the germline V gene. J was trimmed by 6 bases and V by 2 bases; bases with no gene match: 9. For the CDR3, the DNA is TGTGCCAGCAGCTTAAACCCTGGACAGGGTGGAAACATTCAGTACTTC. It specifies CASSLNPGQGGNIQYF.

The V call is TRBV19, the J call TRBJ2-3, with 8 nucleotides matching TRBD1. V was clipped by 3 bases and J by 2 bases; unmatched bases: 7. The length of the CDR3 is 16 residues. The V gene's germline CDR1 is LNHDA and CDR2 SQIVND (reference sequence). CDR3 coding DNA: TGTGCCAGTAGTATCCCCAGGGGGCGCCACACAGATACGCAGTATTTT. Residues: CASSIPRGRHTDTQYF.

The chain links TRBV9 to TRBJ2-3; 11 bases map to TRBD2. Trimming removed 3 bases from V and 3 bases from J; junction bases left unmatched: 9. Germline V gene sequence: CDR1 SGDLS, CDR2 YYNGEE. The CDR3 has 17 residues. Written as DNA, the CDR3 is TGTGCCAGCAGCGCAGGAGGGGCTAGCGGGAGGACAGATACGCAGTATTTT. Translating gives CASSAGGASGRTDTQYF. Full variable domain (outside the CDR3, taken from reference TRBV9 and TRBJ2-3): DSGVTQTPKHLITATGQRVTLRCSPRSGDLSVYWYQQSLDQGLQFLIQYYNGEERAKGNILERFSAQQFPDLHSELNLSSLELGDSALYFCASSAGGASGRTDTQYFGPGTRLTVL.

The chain links TRBV19 to TRBJ2-2; TRBD1 aligns across 10 bases. After removal of 3 bases from V and 4 bases from J, the junction contained 14 bases not matched to a gene. In germline, CDR1 is LNHDA, CDR2 SQIVND (reference sequence). The CDR3 length is 19 residues. The CDR3 DNA is TGTGCCAGTAGTATGGGTCAGTTCAGACAGGGGGCCCGCACCGGGGAGCTGTTTTTT. It yields the protein CASSMGQFRQGARTGELFF.

The chain links TRBV28 to TRBJ1-2; D is undetermined. CDR3 length: 15 residues. Trimming cost V 6 bases and J 3 bases, with 17 bases left between them. The germline gives CDR1 MDHEN, CDR2 SYDVKM. The CDR3 region has the DNA TGTGCCAGCAGCTCCCCGGGAGGGTTTGACTATGGCTACACCTTC. It codes for CASSSPGGFDYGYTF.

The chain links TRBV6-5 to TRBJ1-2; D ambiguous. Looked up from germline, CDR1 is MNHEY and CDR2 is SVGAGI. Trimming removed 2 bases from V and 0 bases from J, with 7 bases in between. This CDR3 region has 14 residues. The CDR3 loop reads CASSYEGTNYGYTF. CDR3 in DNA: TGTGCCAGCAGTTACGAGGGAACTAACTATGGCTACACCTTC.

The J gene is TRBJ1-5, the V gene TRBV7-8; 10 positions agree with TRBD1. Germline V gene lookup returns CDR1 SGHVS and CDR2 FQNEAQ. After removal of 1 base from V and 3 bases from J, the junction contained 3 bases not matched to a gene. The CDR3 is 16 residues long. CDR3 DNA: TGTGCCAGCAGCTTAGGGGACAGGGGTTCCAATCAGCCCCAGCATTTT. Translated: CASSLGDRGSNQPQHF. The full variable domain, completed using reference TRBV7-8 and TRBJ1-5, is GAGVSQSPRYKVAKRGQDVALRCDPISGHVSLFWYQQALGQGPEFLTYFQNEAQLDKSGLPSDRFFAERPEGSVSTLKIQRTQQEDSAVYLCASSLGDRGSNQPQHFGDGTRLSIL.

As regards this clone: One end of the junction is discordant with germline, which a read error may explain. This rearrangement joins TRBV7-7 to TRBJ2-1; possible D gene TRBD2, 5 bases. Germline CDR1 SSHAT, CDR2 FNYEAQ (reference sequence). This CDR3 is 16 amino acids long. Here the CDR3 reads CASSLESGVSGGEQFF. In nucleotides, the CDR3 is TGTGCTAGCAGCTTGGAGAGCGGCGTATCAGGAGGTGAGCAGTTCTTC.

The CDR3 DNA follows: TGTGCCAGCAGTCAGGGACTAGCGGGGACGGACCTGACTTTC. It encodes CASSQGLAGTDLTF. The chain couples TRBV7-3 to TRBJ2-6; TRBD2 agrees at 13 bases. Germline V gene data show CDR1 as SGHTA and CDR2 as FQGTGA. J was trimmed by 15 bases and V by 6 bases; bases with no gene match: 8. This CDR3 contains 14 residues. The whole variable domain, filled in from reference TRBV7-3 and TRBJ2-6, reads GAGVSQTPSNKVTEKGKYVELRCDPISGHTALYWYRQSLGQGPEFLIYFQGTGAADDSGLPNDRFFAVRPEGSVSTLKIQRTERGDSAVYLCASSQGLAGTDLTFGAGSRLTVL.

The rearrangement links TRBV28 to TRBJ1-1; no clear D gene. Germline CDR1 is MDHEN and CDR2 is SYDVKM. V was trimmed by 6 bases and J by 10 bases, leaving 18 bases between them. The CDR3 extends over 13 amino acids. The CDR3 spells CASSSSFAFAAFF. In DNA, the CDR3 is TGTGCCAGCAGCTCGTCGTTTGCGTTTGCAGCTTTCTTT.

J is TRBJ2-7 and V is TRBV24-1, with 10 bases matching TRBD1. The CDR3 runs to 15 residues. In germline, CDR1 is KGHDR, CDR2 SFDVKD. V was clipped by 3 bases and J by 6 bases; unmatched bases: 7. The CDR3 DNA reads as TGTGCCACCAGTGATCACGCGGGACAGGGGACCGAGCAGTACTTC. Translated: CATSDHAGQGTEQYF.

The chain couples TRBV9 to TRBJ2-7; 8 bases align to TRBD2. V lost 3 bases and J lost 3; bases outside the gene matches: 11. In germline, CDR1 is SGDLS, CDR2 YYNGEE. CDR3 size: 16 residues. The CDR3 region has the DNA TGTGCCAGCAGCGCCGGGCCACCGGGGACTAGCTACGAGCAGTACTTC. Translating it yields CASSAGPPGTSYEQYF.

The rearrangement links TRBV18 to TRBJ1-1; D might be TRBD1 (6 bases). The germline V gene has CDR1 KGHSH and CDR2 LQKENI. The V end lost 6 bases, the J end lost 7 bases, and 18 bases lay between the germline ends. CDR3 length equals 14 residues. This CDR3 reads CASSQSGTRIEAFF. CDR3 bases: TGTGCCAGCTCTCAATCCGGGACACGTATTGAAGCTTTCTTT. Combining the CDR3 with reference TRBV18 and TRBJ1-1 gives the whole variable domain NAGVMQNPRHLVRRRGQEARLRCSPMKGHSHVYWYRQLPEEGLKFMVYLQKENIIDESGMPKERFSAEFPKEGPSILRIQQVVRGDSAAYFCASSQSGTRIEAFFGQGTRLTVV.

J is TRBJ2-1 and V is TRBV3-1 (or the pseudogene TRBV3-2); D possibly corresponds to TRBD2 (5 bases). The CDR3 sequence is 13 residues long. Germline-derived CDR1 and CDR2 are LGHDT and YNNKEL (reference sequence). Trimming removed 3 bases at V and 9 bases at J, with 12 bases between. This CDR3 reads CASSHPQRGEQFF. DNA for the CDR3: TGTGCCAGCAGCCACCCCCAACGGGGTGAGCAGTTCTTC.

For the CDR3, the DNA is TGTGCCATCAGTCCGCACCCGGGACAGGGGAACACCGGGGAGCTGTTTTTT. The encoded protein is CAISPHPGQGNTGELFF. The V and J genes are TRBV10-3 and TRBJ2-2; the match to TRBD1 covers 9 bases. The junction had 8 bases not matched to a gene; V was cut back by 5 bases and J by 1 base. CDR1 and CDR2 (germline): ENHRY, SYGVKD. This CDR3 contains 17 residues.

This rearrangement joins TRBV4-1 to TRBJ1-2; 9 bases line up with TRBD1. Trimming removed 4 bases from V and 2 bases from J; junction bases left unmatched: 5. Looked up from germline, CDR1 is MGHRA and CDR2 is YSYEKL. The CDR3 extends over 15 amino acids. The CDR3 DNA sequence: TGCGCCAGCAGCCCACAACAGGGGGCGAACTATGGCTACACCTTC. Its translation is CASSPQQGANYGYTF.

The rearrangement joins TRBV19 to TRBJ2-7; D uncertain. The CDR3 totals 16 residues. The germline gives CDR1 LNHDA, CDR2 SQIVND (reference sequence). Trimming took 5 bases from V and 1 from J, leaving 18 bases between them. The DNA for the CDR3 is TGTGCCAGTAGTCCTAAACGACTCGAAACTTCCTACGAGCAGTACTTC. It yields the protein CASSPKRLETSYEQYF.

This sequence joins TRBV19 and TRBJ2-3; possible D gene TRBD2, 6 bases. The CDR3 spans 15 residues. The V end was cut by 5 bases, the J end by 1 base, with 13 bases between. CDR1 LNHDA and CDR2 SQIVND come from the germline V gene (reference sequence). The CDR3 nucleotides are TGTGCCAGTAGTGGAGGGAGCGCGCGCACAGATACGCAGTATTTT. It yields the protein CASSGGSARTDTQYF.

The genes are TRBV19 and TRBJ1-4; 7 bases line up with TRBD1. Germline CDR1 and CDR2: LNHDA and SQIVND (reference sequence). With V trimmed by 6 bases and J by 4 bases, 5 bases remained unmatched. This CDR3 spans 14 amino acids. The CDR3 region has the DNA TGTGCCAGTAGACGGGGACAGATTAATGAAAAACTGTTTTTT. Residues: CASRRGQINEKLFF.

The rearrangement uses TRBV18 and TRBJ1-5; D not certain. CDR3 size: 15 residues. The germline V gene encodes CDR1 KGHSH and CDR2 LQKENI. V lost 3 bases and J 0 bases, leaving 9 bases between the germline ends. Written as DNA, the CDR3 is TGTGCCAGCTCACCGGGCAGCAATAGCAATCAGCCCCAGCATTTT. This codes for CASSPGSNSNQPQHF.

The V call is TRBV5-1, the J call TRBJ2-7; 9 bases match TRBD1. V gave up 4 bases and J gave up 2 bases; unmatched junction bases: 10. The CDR3 totals 16 residues. CDR1 is SGHRS, CDR2 YFSETQ, per germline. CDR3 loop: CASSPEGTGSPYEQYF. CDR3 bases: TGCGCCAGCAGCCCGGAAGGGACAGGGAGTCCCTACGAGCAGTACTTC.

This clone was seen a single time. V gene TRBV20-1 combines with J gene TRBJ2-5, with TRBD2 as a possible D gene (5 bases). CDR1 DFQATT and CDR2 SNEGSKA come from the germline V gene (reference sequence). Trimming took 3 bases from V and 1 from J, leaving 6 bases between them. The CDR3 has 12 residues. CDR3 in amino acids: CSASGGQETQYF. The DNA of the CDR3 is TGCAGTGCTAGTGGAGGCCAAGAGACCCAGTACTTC.

The chain links TRBV29-1 to TRBJ1-2, with D maybe TRBD1 (6 bases). CDR3 size: 14 residues. Germline V gene lookup returns CDR1 SQVTM and CDR2 ANQGSEA. Trimming removed 3 bases at V and 2 bases at J, with 13 bases between. For the CDR3, the DNA is TGCAGCGTTGATGGGGGGGACACAAACTATGGCTACACCTTC. This codes for CSVDGGDTNYGYTF.

The chain is built from TRBV14 and TRBJ2-1, with 13 positions matching TRBD2. After removal of 4 bases from V and 9 bases from J, the junction contained 6 bases not matched to a gene. Per germline, CDR1 SGHDN and CDR2 FVKESK. The CDR3 totals 15 residues. CDR3 region: CASSLGLAGVGEQFF. In DNA form, the CDR3 reads TGTGCCAGCAGCCTCGGACTAGCGGGAGTCGGTGAGCAGTTCTTC.